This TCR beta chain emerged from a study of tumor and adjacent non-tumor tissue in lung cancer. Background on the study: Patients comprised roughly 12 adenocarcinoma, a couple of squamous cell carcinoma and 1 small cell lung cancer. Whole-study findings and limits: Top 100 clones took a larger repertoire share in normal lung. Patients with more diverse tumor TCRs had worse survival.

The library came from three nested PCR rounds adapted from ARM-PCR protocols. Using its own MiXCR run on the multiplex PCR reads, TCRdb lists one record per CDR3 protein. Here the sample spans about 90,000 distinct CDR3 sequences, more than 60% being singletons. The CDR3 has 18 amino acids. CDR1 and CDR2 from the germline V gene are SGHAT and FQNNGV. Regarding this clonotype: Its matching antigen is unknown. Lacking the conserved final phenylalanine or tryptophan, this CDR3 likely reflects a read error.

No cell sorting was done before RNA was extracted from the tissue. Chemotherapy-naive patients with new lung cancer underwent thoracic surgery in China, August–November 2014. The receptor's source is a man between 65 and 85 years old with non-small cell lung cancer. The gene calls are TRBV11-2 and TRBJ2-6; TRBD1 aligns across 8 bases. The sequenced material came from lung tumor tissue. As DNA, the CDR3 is TGTGCCAGCAGCTTGCGAGGGACAGGAATCTCTGGGGCCAACATCCTGACTTCC. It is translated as CASSLRGTGISGANILTS.